This T cell receptor beta chain was found in a study of shared T cell receptors in the human thymus. Clones were read by immunoSEQ multiplex PCR, and TCRdb kept only the in-frame ones, dropping some. This sample has 640,000 or so clones, with about 89% found just once. Per germline, CDR1 PRHDT and CDR2 FYEKMQ (reference sequence). V was trimmed by 4 bases and J by 2 bases, leaving 16 bases between them. There are 16 residues in the CDR3. The same sample was also used in a study of human thymus T cells. That investigation notes: Thymic and blood repertoires appeared to carry a bias in their V and J gene usage.

This chain links TRBV13 with TRBJ2-3, with D perhaps TRBD2 (6 bases). This TCR came from a boy under two years old with a congenital heart defect. Sequencing used thymocytes. For the CDR3, the DNA is TGTGCCAGCAGCTCCCCGACTAGTTCTCCCACAGATACGCAGTATTTT. It is translated as CASSSPTSSPTDTQYF.